Listed here are 21 T cell receptor beta chains from one sample, sequenced in a study of early T cells in non-severe SARS-CoV-2 infection. TCRdb re-called the 5' RACE reads with MiXCR, one entry per CDR3 protein. The sample yields tens of thousands of distinct CDR3 sequences, 15% seen once. The sequenced sample consisted of whole blood. These receptors came from an adult who was a healthcare worker with PCR-confirmed SARS-CoV-2 infection or an uninfected control (not recorded which).

The V and J genes are TRBV6-4 and TRBJ2-7; 10 bases match TRBD2. J gave up 5 bases and V 6 bases, and 10 bases lay outside the gene matches. There are 15 residues in the CDR3. CDR1 is MRHNA and CDR2 is SNTAGT in the germline V gene. In DNA, the CDR3 is TGTGCCAGCAGCGGGAAGCGGGAGGGCCTCCACGAGCAGTACTTC. It translates to CASSGKREGLHEQYF.

V usage is TRBV10-3 and J usage is TRBJ1-1, with 8 bases identical to TRBD1. The germline CDR1 and CDR2 sequences are ENHRY and SYGVKD. The CDR3 covers 13 residues. Trimming removed 8 bases from V and 1 base from J; junction bases left unmatched: 3. The CDR3 protein is CAIGQGGNTEAFF. The CDR3 DNA is TGTGCCATCGGACAGGGCGGGAACACTGAAGCTTTCTTT.

This clonotype has a handful of counts. J is TRBJ2-2 and V is TRBV5-1; 10 bases agree with TRBD2. Germline V gene lookup returns CDR1 SGHRS and CDR2 YFSETQ. After removal of 2 bases from V and 6 bases from J, the junction contained 7 bases not matched to a gene. CDR3 length: 16 amino acids. The CDR3 region is CASSFPPGLASGELFF. The CDR3 bases are TGCGCCAGCAGCTTTCCTCCGGGACTAGCGTCCGGGGAGCTGTTTTTT.

The V call is TRBV6-2 or TRBV6-3, the J call TRBJ2-5; D might be TRBD2 (5 bases). The CDR3 has 15 residues. Germline CDR1 reads MNHEY; CDR2 reads SVGEGT. The germline V and J ends were trimmed by 2 bases and 2 bases, with 12 bases remaining between them. The CDR3 sequence: CASSYETGSQETQYF. CDR3 DNA sequence: TGTGCCAGCAGTTACGAGACTGGGAGTCAAGAGACCCAGTACTTC.

The chain combines TRBV28 with TRBJ1-5; D is ambiguous. Trimming stripped 8 bases from V and 8 bases from J, with 13 bases between. The germline gives CDR1 MDHEN, CDR2 SYDVKM. The CDR3 runs to 12 residues. Written as DNA, the CDR3 is TGTGCCAGCGCCTGGCACCTAAAGCCCCAGCATTTT. It yields the protein CASAWHLKPQHF.

The gene calls are TRBV5-1 and TRBJ2-2; D unresolved. The CDR3 totals 15 residues. V lost 4 bases and J lost 6, with 16 bases in between. Germline CDR1 SGHRS, CDR2 YFSETQ. The CDR3 loop reads CASSALVSSPGELFF. The CDR3 DNA follows: TGCGCCAGCAGCGCGTTGGTCTCCTCACCCGGGGAGCTGTTTTTT.

The chain combines TRBV7-3 with TRBJ2-1, with D perhaps TRBD2 (6 bases). CDR1 and CDR2 (germline): SGHTA, FQGTGA. V was trimmed by 5 bases and J by 2 bases, leaving 16 bases between them. The CDR3 runs to 16 residues. The CDR3 protein is CASSPQSGLTYNEQFF. The CDR3 DNA sequence: TGTGCCAGCAGCCCTCAGTCGGGACTGACCTACAATGAGCAGTTCTTC.

This clonotype occurred a few times. The chain uses TRBV13 and TRBJ2-3; 10 bases fit TRBD1. Germline V CDR1 and CDR2: PRHDT, FYEKMQ (reference sequence). The V and J ends lost 5 bases and 1 base, in that order; junction bases with no gene match: 3. The CDR3 is 15 amino acids. The CDR3 reads CASSPTGGGTDTQYF. As DNA, the CDR3 is TGTGCCAGCAGCCCGACAGGGGGCGGCACAGATACGCAGTATTTT. The variable domain in full, with the rest retrieved from reference TRBV13 and TRBJ2-3, is AAGVIQSPRHLIKEKRETATLKCYPIPRHDTVYWYQQGPGQDPQFLISFYEKMQSDKGSIPDRFSAQQFSDYHSELNMSSLELGDSALYFCASSPTGGGTDTQYFGPGTRLTVL.

This chain joins TRBV10-3 and TRBJ1-2, with D possibly matching TRBD1 (6 bases). V dropped 10 bases and J dropped 4 bases, with 13 bases sitting between them. This CDR3 is built from 12 residues. Germline CDR1 is ENHRY and CDR2 is SYGVKD. Here the CDR3 DNA reads TGTGCCACCAGCGAGGGGGTCTATGGCTACACCTTC. This codes for CATSEGVYGYTF.

The chain combines TRBV4-3 with TRBJ2-1; D might be TRBD2 (6 bases). CDR1 and CDR2 (germline): LGHNA, YSLEER. Trimming shortened V by 3 bases and J by 0 bases, and 9 bases separated the two germline ends. CDR3 length: 15 amino acids. The CDR3: CASSQGLSSYNEQFF. The CDR3 DNA follows: TGCGCCAGCAGCCAGGGACTTAGCTCCTACAATGAGCAGTTCTTC.

The chain employs TRBV20-1 and TRBJ2-1, with a possible D match to TRBD2 (5 bases). Germline V gene sequence: CDR1 DFQATT, CDR2 SNEGSKA (reference sequence). V was trimmed by 6 bases and J by 2 bases, leaving 20 bases between them. CDR3 length: 16 amino acids. This CDR3 reads CSAQITGISTYNEQFF. DNA for the CDR3: TGCAGTGCACAAATCACCGGGATCAGCACCTACAATGAGCAGTTCTTC.

The V and J genes are TRBV20-1 and TRBJ2-5, with D hard to call. Per the germline V gene, CDR1 is DFQATT and CDR2 is SNEGSKA (reference sequence). The V and J ends lost 2 bases and 2 bases respectively, with 12 bases between them. The CDR3 extends over 14 amino acids. CDR3 bases: TGCAGTGCTAGACGTTTCGGAATTCAAGAGACCCAGTACTTC. Amino acid sequence: CSARRFGIQETQYF.

The sample holds many counts of this clonotype. The rearrangement uses TRBV7-2 and TRBJ1-1, with 9 bases aligning to TRBD1. V shed 4 bases, J shed 5 bases, and the junction held 11 bases outside the gene matches. Germline V gives CDR1 SGHTA, CDR2 FQGNSA. The CDR3 sequence is 16 residues long. DNA for the CDR3: TGTGCCAGCAGCTACCTAACAGGGGGCGCAAGGACTGAAGCTTTCTTT. This translates into CASSYLTGGARTEAFF.

This chain joins TRBV29-1 and TRBJ1-2, with unresolved D. This CDR3 contains 12 residues. Germline V CDR1 and CDR2: SQVTM, ANQGSEA. V gave up 6 bases and J gave up 3 bases, with 11 bases separating them. As DNA, the CDR3 is TGCAGCGTAGAGGACGGGGACTATGGCTACACCTTC. Protein product: CSVEDGDYGYTF.

The V call is TRBV14, the J call TRBJ1-2; TRBD1 is a possible D gene (6 bases). Germline V gene sequence: CDR1 SGHDN, CDR2 FVKESK. This CDR3 contains 19 residues. V was clipped by 3 bases and J by 3 bases, with 26 bases between them. For the CDR3, the DNA is TGTGCCAGCAGCCAGTCGATACCGGGACACCCCCTACTTGACTATGGCTACACCTTC. This encodes CASSQSIPGHPLLDYGYTF.

This clonotype was found a few times. The gene calls are TRBV7-9 and TRBJ2-1; D possibly matches TRBD1 or TRBD2 (5 bases each). This CDR3 has 16 amino acids. From germline, CDR1 is SEHNR and CDR2 FQNEAQ (reference sequence). V lost 0 bases, J lost 3 bases, and 12 bases lay in between. Here the CDR3 DNA reads TGTGCCAGCAGCTTAGCGCTGGGACCAATCTACAATGAGCAGTTCTTC. Translating it yields CASSLALGPIYNEQFF.

This clonotype was observed a single time. The J gene is TRBJ1-6, the V gene TRBV4-1; D remains unclear. Trimming took off 0 bases at V and 0 bases at J, with 9 bases between the two ends. Germline V CDR1 and CDR2: MGHRA, YSYEKL. The CDR3 runs 17 residues. CDR3 residues: CASSQDPGSSYNSPLHF. The CDR3 coding sequence is TGCGCCAGCAGCCAAGATCCGGGGAGCTCCTATAATTCACCCCTCCACTTT.

This clonotype is a singleton in its sample. This sequence joins TRBV12-3 or TRBV12-4 and TRBJ1-1; 9 bases line up with TRBD1. Trimming at V came to 6 bases and at J to 10 bases, leaving 3 bases not matched to a gene. The CDR3 contains 11 residues. Here the CDR3 reads CASRKGQGAFF. CDR3 sequence (DNA): TGTGCCAGCAGGAAGGGACAGGGAGCTTTCTTT.

The chain uses TRBV12-3 or TRBV12-4 and TRBJ2-1, with 11 bases aligning to TRBD2. The CDR3 covers 15 residues. Trimming at V came to 6 bases and at J to 5 bases, leaving 6 bases not matched to a gene. The DNA for the CDR3 is TGTGCCAGCAGGGCCCTAGCGGGAGGAAACAATGAGCAGTTCTTC. Translated, it gives CASRALAGGNNEQFF.

A few counts support this clonotype. The chain carries TRBV15 and TRBJ2-7; 9 bases agree with TRBD1. This CDR3 is built from 16 residues. CDR1 and CDR2 (germline): LNHNV, YYDKDF (reference sequence). With 0 bases clipped from V and 1 base from J, the junction kept 4 bases outside the gene matches. The CDR3 coding sequence is TGTGCCACCAGCAGAGATTTAGGACAGGGGTCCTACGAGCAGTACTTC. It yields the protein CATSRDLGQGSYEQYF.

In its sample, this clonotype was seen a few times. Written as DNA, the CDR3 is TGTGCCAGCAGCTTAAGCGGGAGGGCCTGGCTCGAGCAGTACTTC. Protein sequence: CASSLSGRAWLEQYF. V and J are TRBV14 and TRBJ2-7; 10 nucleotides line up with TRBD2. V lost 5 bases, J lost 6 bases, and 10 bases stayed unmatched. The length of the CDR3 is 15 residues. Germline values: CDR1 SGHDN, CDR2 FVKESK.